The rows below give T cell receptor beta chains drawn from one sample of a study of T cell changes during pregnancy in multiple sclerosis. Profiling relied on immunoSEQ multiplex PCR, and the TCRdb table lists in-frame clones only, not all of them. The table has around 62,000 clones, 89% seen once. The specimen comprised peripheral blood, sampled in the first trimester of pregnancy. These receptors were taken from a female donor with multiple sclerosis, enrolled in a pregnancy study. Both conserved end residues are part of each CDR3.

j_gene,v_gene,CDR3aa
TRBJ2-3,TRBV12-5,CASGLPYLQGITDTQYF
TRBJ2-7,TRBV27,CASSRDRVREQYF
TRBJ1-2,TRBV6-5,CASSYGGGTPYGYTF
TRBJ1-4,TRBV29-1,CSVEGRATNEKLFF
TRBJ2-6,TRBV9,CASSVAGRAANVLTF
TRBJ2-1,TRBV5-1,CASSLGGGPDEQFF
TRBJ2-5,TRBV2,CASSVRTSKETQYF
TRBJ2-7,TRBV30,CAWSVWGTGGPYEQYF
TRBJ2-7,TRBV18,CASSPVAYEQYF
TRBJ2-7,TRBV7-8,CASSLAGQGYEQYF
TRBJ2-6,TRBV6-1,CASSVGTHSGANVLTF
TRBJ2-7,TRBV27,CASSLTQGAWEQYF
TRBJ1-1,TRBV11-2,CASSAQGAATEAFF